This T cell receptor (beta chain) derives from a study of neurological immune-mediated disorders. This clonotype was detected many times. 5'RACE with 10-nucleotide random UMIs generated the cDNA. TCRdb itself ran the 5' RACE reads through MiXCR, one entry per CDR3 protein. The data hold 25,000 to 35,000 distinct CDR3 sequences, with about 16% observed a single time. This receptor was obtained from a man in his sixties or seventies in good health. Sequences were obtained from PBMCs.

The CDR3 spells CASSPQGGSNQPQHF. The CDR3 DNA follows: TGTGCCAGCTCACCACAGGGGGGGAGCAATCAGCCCCAGCATTTT. The V and J genes are TRBV18 and TRBJ1-5; D possibly corresponds to TRBD1 (6 bases). V was cut by 1 base and J by 1 base, with 8 bases left in between. Germline CDR1 KGHSH, CDR2 LQKENI. The CDR3 is 15 amino acids. Based on the CDR3 plus reference TRBV18 and TRBJ1-5, the full variable domain is NAGVMQNPRHLVRRRGQEARLRCSPMKGHSHVYWYRQLPEEGLKFMVYLQKENIIDESGMPKERFSAEFPKEGPSILRIQQVVRGDSAAYFCASSPQGGSNQPQHFGDGTRLSIL.